A single sample gave rise to the 27 T cell receptor beta chains below, sequenced in a study of CD8+ T cells in alopecia areata. Regarding treatment: oral pan-JAK inhibitor, 5-10 mg twice daily. RNA extraction and reverse transcription yielded cDNA as sequencing template. TCRdb keeps only in-frame clones here, not all; method: immunoSEQ multiplex PCR. This sample has around 120,000 clones, with 61% found just once. The sample here was CD4+ T cells sorted from blood, taken at week 4, from a patient treated with tofacitinib. Source of these receptors: a human donor with alopecia areata.

The chain couples TRBV5-6 to TRBJ1-5, with 9 nucleotides matching TRBD1. The J segment lost 5 bases and the V segment lost 5 bases, leaving 11 bases of the junction unmatched. The CDR3 runs to 16 residues. The germline V gene encodes CDR1 SGHDT and CDR2 YYEEEE. The CDR3 is CASSPSGTGWHQPQHF. The CDR3 nucleotides read TGTGCCAGCAGTCCTTCCGGGACAGGGTGGCATCAGCCCCAGCATTTT.

This chain connects TRBV2 to TRBJ2-4, with 7 bases fitting TRBD1. Per germline, CDR1 SNHLY and CDR2 FYNNEI. The ends lost 0 bases at V and 14 bases at J; junction bases unmatched: 4. The CDR3 spans 12 residues. The CDR3 coding sequence is TGTGCCAGCAGTGAAGCAGGACAGGTGGAGTACTTC. This translates into CASSEAGQVEYF.

This clone showed up just a few times. The chain combines TRBV5-1 with TRBJ2-5; 15 nucleotides agree with TRBD2. V shed 4 bases, J shed 5 bases, and the junction held 6 bases outside the gene matches. In germline, CDR1 is SGHRS, CDR2 YFSETQ. This CDR3 spans 16 amino acids. The CDR3 DNA follows: TGCGCCAGCAGCCGGGGGACTAGCGGGGGGCACGAGACCCAGTACTTC. Its protein product is CASSRGTSGGHETQYF. The full variable domain, rest sourced from reference TRBV5-1 and TRBJ2-5, is KAGVTQTPRYLIKTRGQQVTLSCSPISGHRSVSWYQQTPGQGLQFLFEYFSETQRNKGNFPGRFSGRQFSNSRSEMNVSTLELGDSALYLCASSRGTSGGHETQYFGPGTRLLVL.

The chain links TRBV5-6 to TRBJ1-1; D ambiguous. The CDR3 covers 16 residues. Germline V lookup: CDR1 SGHDT, CDR2 YYEEEE. Trimming shortened V by 4 bases and J by 0 bases, and 16 bases separated the two germline ends. The CDR3 reads CASSTGWRTMNTEAFF. The CDR3 DNA is TGTGCCAGCAGCACTGGCTGGAGAACTATGAACACTGAAGCTTTCTTT.

The V and J genes are TRBV7-8 and TRBJ2-5, with 7 bases aligning to TRBD1. From germline, CDR1 is SGHVS and CDR2 FQNEAQ. V shed 1 base and J 2 bases; nucleotides not matched to a gene: 1. This CDR3 contains 14 residues. The CDR3 loop is CASSLVTGQETQYF. The CDR3, as DNA: TGTGCCAGCAGCTTAGTGACAGGGCAAGAGACCCAGTACTTC.

The chain joins TRBV29-1 to TRBJ1-2; D is perhaps TRBD1 (5 bases). Per the germline V gene, CDR1 is SQVTM and CDR2 is ANQGSEA. The CDR3 is 13 residues long. Trimming cost V 3 bases and J 7 bases, with 15 bases left between them. The CDR3 is CSVEKGGRVGYTF. CDR3 DNA: TGCAGCGTTGAGAAGGGCGGCAGGGTTGGCTACACCTTC.

The chain combines TRBV15 with TRBJ1-1, with a tentative D call TRBD1 (6 bases). The CDR3 contains 14 residues. Trimming took 2 bases from V and 6 from J, leaving 13 bases between them. CDR1 and CDR2 from the germline V gene are LNHNV and YYDKDF (reference sequence). Written as DNA, the CDR3 is TGTGCCACCAGCAGACCTGGACAGTGGGCTGAAGCTTTCTTT. Translation: CATSRPGQWAEAFF. The complete variable domain, with remaining parts taken from reference TRBV15 and TRBJ1-1, reads DAMVIQNPRYQVTQFGKPVTLSCSQTLNHNVMYWYQQKSSQAPKLLFHYYDKDFNNEADTPDNFQSRRPNTSFCFLDIRSPGLGDTAMYLCATSRPGQWAEAFFGQGTRLTVV.

CDR3 sequence reads: CASSTGTGQSPLHF. The CDR3 bases are TGTGCCAGCAGTACCGGGACAGGGCAGTCACCCCTCCACTTT. The chain links TRBV27 to TRBJ1-6; TRBD1 agrees at 9 bases. The germline CDR1 and CDR2 sequences are MNHEY and SMNVEV (reference sequence). V lost 5 bases to trimming and J lost 10 bases; unmatched junction nucleotides: 6. The CDR3 runs 14 residues.

The chain couples TRBV5-1 to TRBJ1-4; possibly TRBD1 for D (5 bases). CDR3 length: 14 residues. V dropped 5 bases and J dropped 0 bases, with 8 bases sitting between them. Germline V gene sequence: CDR1 SGHRS, CDR2 YFSETQ. CDR3 loop: CASRQASTNEKLFF. Written as DNA, the CDR3 is TGCGCCAGCAGACAGGCCTCAACTAATGAAAAACTGTTTTTT. The complete variable domain, with remaining parts taken from reference TRBV5-1 and TRBJ1-4, reads KAGVTQTPRYLIKTRGQQVTLSCSPISGHRSVSWYQQTPGQGLQFLFEYFSETQRNKGNFPGRFSGRQFSNSRSEMNVSTLELGDSALYLCASRQASTNEKLFFGSGTQLSVL.

The rearrangement links TRBV4-1 to TRBJ2-6; D remains ambiguous. This CDR3 comprises 17 residues. CDR1 MGHRA and CDR2 YSYEKL come from the germline V gene. V lost 0 bases and J lost 0, with 9 bases in between. As DNA, the CDR3 is TGCGCCAGCAGCCAAGAATACCGGACCTCTGGGGCCAACGTCCTGACTTTC. Translated: CASSQEYRTSGANVLTF.

Only a few counts were recorded for this clone. V and J are TRBV29-1 and TRBJ2-7; D gene ambiguous. CDR1 and CDR2 from the germline V gene are SQVTM and ANQGSEA. Trimming took off 7 bases at V and 0 bases at J, with 19 bases between the two ends. This CDR3 is built from 15 residues. CDR3 nucleotide sequence: TGCAGCGGGTTGGTATCGGACGCAAGCTCCTACGAGCAGTACTTC. Its translation: CSGLVSDASSYEQYF.

The CDR3 DNA reads TGTGCCAGCAGCTCACGAGAGACAGGGTTTAATTCACCCCTCCACTTT. It is translated as CASSSRETGFNSPLHF. The chain carries TRBV7-9 and TRBJ1-6; 7 positions agree with TRBD1. The V and J ends lost 4 bases and 6 bases, in that order; junction bases with no gene match: 9. The CDR3 contains 16 residues. CDR1 and CDR2 (germline): SEHNR, FQNEAQ (reference sequence).

A few counts support this clone. The gene calls are TRBV18 and TRBJ2-7, with 9 nucleotides matching TRBD1. Germline V lookup: CDR1 KGHSH, CDR2 LQKENI. V was clipped by 0 bases and J by 6 bases; unmatched bases: 6. The CDR3 is made up of 15 amino acids. CDR3 sequence (DNA): TGTGCCAGCTCACCACCAGGGGACAGGGAGAGCGAGCAGTACTTC. Translated: CASSPPGDRESEQYF.

CDR3 in DNA: TGTGCCAGCAGTTACAGTTCGGGGGCAGGAAGCACTGAAGCTTTCTTT. Translation gives CASSYSSGAGSTEAFF. The chain is built from TRBV6-5 and TRBJ1-1; D may be TRBD1 (6 bases). The V gene lost 2 bases and the J gene lost 4 bases, with 17 bases spanning the gap. Germline CDR1 is MNHEY and CDR2 is SVGAGI. This CDR3 spans 16 amino acids.

This clone was seen only once. The CDR3 sequence: CASSPQETQYF. The CDR3 bases are TGTGCCAGCAGTCCCCAAGAGACCCAGTACTTC. The genes are TRBV27 and TRBJ2-5; unclear D gene. V shed 5 bases and J shed 1 base, with 2 bases lying between them. Looked up from germline, CDR1 is MNHEY and CDR2 is SMNVEV (reference sequence). This CDR3 is built from 11 residues.

The chain's CDR3 is CASRTRDGYTF. Here the CDR3 DNA reads TGTGCCAGCAGGACACGGGACGGCTACACCTTC. The chain is built from TRBV28 and TRBJ1-2; a possible D gene is TRBD1 (5 bases). CDR1 is MDHEN, CDR2 SYDVKM, per germline. Trimming left V 6 bases short and J 8 bases short, with 10 bases between. This CDR3 has 11 residues.

Only a few counts were recorded for this clone. The rearrangement joins TRBV7-9 to TRBJ1-1; tentatively, D is TRBD1 (6 bases). Deletions cut 2 bases from V and 8 bases from J, with 12 bases between. The CDR3 loop spans 13 amino acids. Germline V CDR1 and CDR2: SEHNR, FQNEAQ (reference sequence). The DNA for the CDR3 is TGTGCCAGCAGCTTATTGGTGGACAGCGAAGCTTTCTTT. It encodes CASSLLVDSEAFF.

The V call is TRBV5-1, the J call TRBJ1-1, with 9 bases matching TRBD1. Trimming took 4 bases from V and 0 from J; bases not matched to a gene: 4. CDR3 length equals 15 residues. Germline V lookup: CDR1 SGHRS, CDR2 YFSETQ. The CDR3 reads CASSIGQGMNTEAFF. CDR3 sequence (DNA): TGCGCCAGCAGCATAGGACAGGGGATGAACACTGAAGCTTTCTTT.

V and J are TRBV7-2 and TRBJ2-5, with a weak D call TRBD2 (5 bases). V shed 3 bases and J shed 3 bases, with 11 bases lying between them. The CDR3 is 14 amino acids. Germline V gene sequence: CDR1 SGHTA, CDR2 FQGNSA. The CDR3 nucleotides read TGTGCCAGCAGCTTCGGGATTACGAAAGAGACCCAGTACTTC. This encodes CASSFGITKETQYF.

This clone has just a few counts. The chain employs TRBV29-1 and TRBJ2-7; D is perhaps TRBD2 (6 bases). Germline V lookup: CDR1 SQVTM, CDR2 ANQGSEA. The germline V and J ends were trimmed by 4 bases and 5 bases, with 18 bases remaining between them. The CDR3 loop spans 14 amino acids. The CDR3 nucleotides read TGCAGCGTTGCTTTGGCGGGGCGAGGGCACGAGCAGTACTTC. It codes for CSVALAGRGHEQYF.

The rearrangement links TRBV11-2 to TRBJ2-4; possible D gene TRBD2, 5 bases. Germline V gene lookup returns CDR1 SGHAT and CDR2 FQNNGV. The CDR3 loop spans 13 amino acids. V was trimmed by 5 bases and J by 7 bases, leaving 12 bases between them. The CDR3, as DNA: TGTGCCAGCAGCCAGGAGCCGGGGAACATTCAGTACTTC. Its protein is CASSQEPGNIQYF.

Only a few counts were recorded for this clone. V usage is TRBV27 and J usage is TRBJ2-7; 9 bases fit TRBD1. The CDR3 loop spans 13 amino acids. Per germline, CDR1 MNHEY and CDR2 SMNVEV (reference sequence). Trimming removed 2 bases from V and 4 bases from J; junction bases left unmatched: 0. The DNA of the CDR3 is TGTGCCAGCAGTTTAGACAGGGGGTACGAGCAGTACTTC. It specifies CASSLDRGYEQYF.

The gene calls are TRBV29-1 and TRBJ2-5; 14 bases match TRBD2. This CDR3 contains 14 residues. Germline V gene lookup returns CDR1 SQVTM and CDR2 ANQGSEA. Germline trimming cut 6 bases from V and 5 bases from J; bases unmatched to any gene: 5. This chain's CDR3 is CSVDGTSGSETQYF. The CDR3 DNA reads TGCAGCGTGGACGGGACTAGCGGGAGCGAGACCCAGTACTTC.

The J gene is TRBJ2-7, the V gene TRBV25-1; D possibly corresponds to TRBD1 (5 bases). V was shortened by 4 bases and J by 3 bases, with 7 bases between the two germline ends. The germline gives CDR1 MGHDK, CDR2 SYGVNS. This CDR3 is 12 amino acids long. The CDR3: CASSGTGYEQYF. The DNA of the CDR3 is TGTGCCAGCAGTGGAACAGGCTACGAGCAGTACTTC.

V and J are TRBV6-5 and TRBJ1-5; D is ambiguous. The CDR3 spans 13 residues. V was pared by 5 bases and J by 4 bases, with 9 bases between. Germline V gene data show CDR1 as MNHEY and CDR2 as SVGAGI. The CDR3 coding sequence is TGTGCCAGCAGTATTAGAAAAAATCAGCCCCAGCATTTT. This sequence encodes CASSIRKNQPQHF.

V usage is TRBV30 and J usage is TRBJ2-5; the D is unclear. Germline V lookup: CDR1 GTSNPN, CDR2 SVGIG (reference sequence). Trimming shortened V by 4 bases and J by 3 bases, and 9 bases separated the two germline ends. The CDR3 loop spans 12 amino acids. Here the CDR3 reads CAWTPSEETQYF. The CDR3 DNA is TGTGCCTGGACACCATCGGAAGAGACCCAGTACTTC. The full variable domain, with the rest looked up from reference TRBV30 and TRBJ2-5, is SQTIHQWPATLVQPVGSPLSLECTVEGTSNPNLYWYRQAAGRGLQLLFYSVGIGQISSEVPQNLSASRPQDRQFILSSKKLLLSDSGFYLCAWTPSEETQYFGPGTRLLVL.

This clone appeared many times. The gene calls are TRBV28 and TRBJ1-1; TRBD1 might be the D (5 bases). Trimming took off 6 bases at V and 4 bases at J, with 15 bases between the two ends. Germline V CDR1 and CDR2: MDHEN, SYDVKM. The CDR3 extends over 14 amino acids. This chain's CDR3 is CASRSLRGGTEAFF. CDR3 nucleotide sequence: TGTGCCAGCAGAAGCCTACGGGGCGGCACTGAAGCTTTCTTT.